The present TCR beta chain was sequenced within a study of cytotoxic CD8 clonotypes in ibrutinib-treated CLL. Germline V CDR1 and CDR2: SGHTA, FQGNSA. There are 17 residues in the CDR3. V lost 5 bases and J lost 6, with 25 bases in between. The repertoire was sequenced with immunoSEQ multiplex PCR; TCRdb's copy has only in-frame clones and lacks some. The sample has about 200,000 clones, approximately 75% seen once. The sample here was PBMCs, taken after 12 months of ibrutinib treatment. The chain links TRBV7-2 to TRBJ1-2, with TRBD1 as a possible D gene (5 bases). The clonotype originates from a human donor with chronic lymphocytic leukemia. CDR3 nucleotides: TGTGCCAGCAGCCGACCCCCGGCCAACAGGATGTTGGATGGCTACACCTTC. It yields the protein CASSRPPANRMLDGYTF.